This T cell receptor beta chain was identified during a study of cytomegalovirus exposure and HLA in healthy donors. Comment on this clone: The antigen remains undetermined.

Study-level results: Reportedly, TCR beta sequences accurately predicted HLA-A and HLA-B alleles in most subjects. Specificity for CMV antigens was confirmed in vitro for a few of the CMV-associated chains.

Both 60 Vbeta primers and 13 Jbeta primers went into the PCR. In the original workflow: Unique TCR beta chains totaled around 86 million in a later count, with roughly 10 million of them shared. The repertoire was sequenced with immunoSEQ multiplex PCR; TCRdb's copy has only in-frame clones and lacks some. The V and J calls and clone size come from that table; D and trimming were worked out from the DNA. The sample holds fewer than 200,000 clones, roughly 80% seen once. Germline lookup yields CDR1 SGHNT and CDR2 YYREEE (reference sequence). The CDR3 loop spans 14 amino acids. Trimming removed 3 bases from V and 5 bases from J; junction bases left unmatched: 5.

The sequencing sample was made of PBMCs. The clonotype comes from a woman younger than 30 in good health and CMV-seronegative. The chain combines TRBV5-4 with TRBJ2-5, with 9 bases that match TRBD2. The CDR3 region is CASSSGTSRETQYF. The CDR3 DNA is TGTGCCAGCAGCTCCGGGACTAGCAGGGAGACCCAGTACTTC.